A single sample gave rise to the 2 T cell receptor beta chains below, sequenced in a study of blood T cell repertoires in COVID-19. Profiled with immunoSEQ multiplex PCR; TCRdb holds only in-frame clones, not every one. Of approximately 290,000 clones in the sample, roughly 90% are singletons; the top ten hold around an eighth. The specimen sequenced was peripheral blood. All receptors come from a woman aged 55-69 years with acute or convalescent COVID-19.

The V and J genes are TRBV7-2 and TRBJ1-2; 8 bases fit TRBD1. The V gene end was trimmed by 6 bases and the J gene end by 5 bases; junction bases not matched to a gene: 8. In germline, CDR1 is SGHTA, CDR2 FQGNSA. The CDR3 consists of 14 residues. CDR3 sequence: CASSPGQGGYGYTF. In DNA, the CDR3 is TGTGCCAGCAGTCCCGGACAGGGCGGTTATGGCTACACCTTC.

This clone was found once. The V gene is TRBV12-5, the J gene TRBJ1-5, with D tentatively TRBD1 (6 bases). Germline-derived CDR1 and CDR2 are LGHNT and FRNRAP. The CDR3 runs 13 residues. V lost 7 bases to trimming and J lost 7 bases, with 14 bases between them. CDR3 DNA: TGTGCTAGTGCTCTGACAGGCGGGCAGCCCCAGCATTTT. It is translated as CASALTGGQPQHF.